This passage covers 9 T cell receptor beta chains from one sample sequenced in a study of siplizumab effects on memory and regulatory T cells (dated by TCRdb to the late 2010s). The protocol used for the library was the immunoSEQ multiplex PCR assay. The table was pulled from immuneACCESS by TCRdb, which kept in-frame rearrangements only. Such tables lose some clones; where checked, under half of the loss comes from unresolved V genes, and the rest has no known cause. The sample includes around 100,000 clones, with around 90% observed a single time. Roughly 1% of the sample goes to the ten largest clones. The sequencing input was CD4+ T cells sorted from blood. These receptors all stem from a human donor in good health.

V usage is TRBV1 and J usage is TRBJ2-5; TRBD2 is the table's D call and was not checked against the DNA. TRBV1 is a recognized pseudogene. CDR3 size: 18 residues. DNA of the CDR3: TGCACCAGCAGCCAACCGACCCCGGGACTAGCGGGACAAGAGACCCAGTACTTC. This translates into CTSSQPTPGLAGQETQYF.

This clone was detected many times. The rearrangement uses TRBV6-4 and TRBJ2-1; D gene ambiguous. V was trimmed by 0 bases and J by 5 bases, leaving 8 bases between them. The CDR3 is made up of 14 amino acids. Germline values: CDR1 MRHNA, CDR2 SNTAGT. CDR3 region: CASSDSIEHNEQFF. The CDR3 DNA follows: TGTGCCAGCAGTGACTCGATCGAGCACAATGAGCAGTTCTTC.

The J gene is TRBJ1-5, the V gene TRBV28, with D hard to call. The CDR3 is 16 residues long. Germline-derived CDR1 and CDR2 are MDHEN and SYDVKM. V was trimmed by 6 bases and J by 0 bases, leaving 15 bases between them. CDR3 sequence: CASRPGDGLSNQPQHF. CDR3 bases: TGTGCCAGCAGGCCGGGTGATGGCCTTAGCAATCAGCCCCAGCATTTT.

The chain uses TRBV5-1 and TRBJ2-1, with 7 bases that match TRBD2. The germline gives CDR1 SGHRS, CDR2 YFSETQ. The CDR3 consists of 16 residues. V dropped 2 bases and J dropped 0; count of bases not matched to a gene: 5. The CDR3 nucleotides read TGCGCCAGCAGCTTTAGCGGGCCAAGCTCCTACAATGAGCAGTTCTTC. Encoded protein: CASSFSGPSSYNEQFF.

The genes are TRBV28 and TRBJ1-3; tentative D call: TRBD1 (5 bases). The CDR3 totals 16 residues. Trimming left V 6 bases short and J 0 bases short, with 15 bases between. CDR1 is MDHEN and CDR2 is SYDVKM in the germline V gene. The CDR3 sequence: CASSRPGTSSGNTIYF. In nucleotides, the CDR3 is TGTGCCAGCAGCCGACCCGGGACCTCCTCTGGAAACACCATATATTTT.

CDR3 nucleotide sequence: TGTGCCAGCAGTATGGTTACTAGTTTAATCACAGATACGCAGTATTTT. As protein: CASSMVTSLITDTQYF. This sequence joins TRBV5-6 and TRBJ2-3; D possibly corresponds to TRBD2 (5 bases). This CDR3 is built from 16 residues. The germline CDR1 and CDR2 sequences are SGHDT and YYEEEE. V was shortened by 5 bases and J by 2 bases, with 18 bases between the two germline ends.

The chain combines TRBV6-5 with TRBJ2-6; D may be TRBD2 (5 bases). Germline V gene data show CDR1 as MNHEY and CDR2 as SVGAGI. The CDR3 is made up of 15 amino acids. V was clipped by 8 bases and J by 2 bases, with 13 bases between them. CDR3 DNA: TGTGCCAGCGCGGGCGGACCCGCTGGGGCCAACGTCCTGACTTTC. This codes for CASAGGPAGANVLTF.

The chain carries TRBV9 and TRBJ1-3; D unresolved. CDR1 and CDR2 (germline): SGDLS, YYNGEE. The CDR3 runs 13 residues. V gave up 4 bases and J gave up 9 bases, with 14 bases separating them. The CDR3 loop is CASSSLVESTIYF. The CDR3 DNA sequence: TGTGCCAGCAGCTCATTGGTCGAGTCCACCATATATTTT.

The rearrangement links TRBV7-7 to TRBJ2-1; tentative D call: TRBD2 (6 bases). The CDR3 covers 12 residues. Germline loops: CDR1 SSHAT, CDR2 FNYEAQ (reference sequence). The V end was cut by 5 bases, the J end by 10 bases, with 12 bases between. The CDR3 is CASSTLGGEQFF. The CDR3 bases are TGTGCCAGCAGCACCTTGGGGGGAGAGCAGTTCTTC.